The 8 T cell receptor beta chains given below trace back to one sample, sequenced in a study of response to subunit inactivated influenza vaccine. TCRdb ran MiXCR on the RT-PCR reads and lists one entry per CDR3 protein. The sample records approximately 500,000 distinct CDR3 sequences, around 21% being singletons. The same specimen was also included in a second study, on T cells expressing NK-cell markers. That paper adds: cDNA encoding TCR beta was synthesized via 5'RACE template switching incorporating UMIs.

The specimen comprised CD4+ T cells sorted from PBMCs, sampled about 13 days after vaccination. The receptor set was obtained from a man aged 50-60 years who received an inactivated influenza vaccine.

This clonotype appeared many times. The junction departs from the called germline gene at one end, perhaps through a read error. This chain links TRBV7-2 with TRBJ2-3; 8 nucleotides agree with TRBD2. The CDR3 spans 16 residues. The V gene's germline CDR1 is SGHTA and CDR2 FQGNSA. CDR3 sequence reads: CASSLVAGGSTDTQYF. CDR3 sequence (DNA): TGTGCCAGCAGTTTAGTGGCGGGAGGCTCGACAGATACGCAGTATTTT.

This clonotype was picked up a small number of times. The chain joins TRBV11-2 to TRBJ2-5; D might be TRBD2 (6 bases). Germline CDR1 reads SGHAT; CDR2 reads FQNNGV. V was trimmed by 3 bases and J by 1 base, leaving 9 bases between them. The CDR3 has 14 amino acids. The CDR3 spells CASSLPGVQETQYF. The CDR3 coding sequence is TGTGCCAGCAGCTTGCCGGGGGTCCAAGAGACCCAGTACTTC.

This clonotype showed up just a few times. The CDR3, as DNA: TGTGCCAGCAGTGAATTCAGGGGCCTCACAGATACGCAGTATTTT. As protein: CASSEFRGLTDTQYF. The chain has TRBV25-1 and TRBJ2-3; tentatively, D is TRBD1 (6 bases). V was shortened by 1 base and J by 2 bases, with 10 bases between the two germline ends. In germline, CDR1 is MGHDK, CDR2 SYGVNS. This CDR3 comprises 15 residues.

This rearrangement joins TRBV7-6 to TRBJ2-2, with TRBD1 matching over 7 bases. V trimming: 5 bases; J trimming: 4 bases; junction bases outside the gene matches: 16. Germline CDR1 and CDR2: SGHVS and FNYEAQ. The CDR3 has 18 residues. The CDR3 here is CASSPRVGTAGSTGELFF. The CDR3, as DNA: TGTGCCAGCAGCCCTAGGGTAGGGACAGCAGGCAGCACCGGGGAGCTGTTTTTT.

This clonotype was picked up many times. The CDR3 DNA follows: TGCAGCGCCCAGGTCGGGACAGGGACCTACAATGAGCAGTTCTTC. Translating it yields CSAQVGTGTYNEQFF. This chain links TRBV29-1 with TRBJ2-1, with 9 positions matching TRBD1. The CDR3 sequence is 15 residues long. V lost 7 bases to trimming and J lost 2 bases; unmatched junction nucleotides: 9. Germline V gene lookup returns CDR1 SQVTM and CDR2 ANQGSEA.

This clonotype was seen only a few times. The rearrangement links TRBV5-6 to TRBJ2-3; 14 nucleotides agree with TRBD2. Germline V gene lookup returns CDR1 SGHDT and CDR2 YYEEEE. The CDR3 runs to 15 residues. Trimming removed 6 bases from V and 6 bases from J; junction bases left unmatched: 6. CDR3 sequence: CASKRTSGGSDTQYF. The CDR3 DNA reads as TGTGCCAGCAAGAGGACTAGCGGGGGGTCGGATACGCAGTATTTT.

V gene TRBV24-1 combines with J gene TRBJ2-2, with 8 bases matching TRBD1. With V trimmed by 7 bases and J by 5 bases, 2 bases remained unmatched. The CDR3 runs to 13 residues. CDR1 is KGHDR and CDR2 is SFDVKD in the germline V gene. CDR3 sequence reads: CATRQGVTGELFF. CDR3 DNA: TGTGCCACCAGACAGGGGGTTACCGGGGAGCTGTTTTTT.

J is TRBJ2-7 and V is TRBV20-1; 13 nucleotides agree with TRBD2. V lost 1 base and J lost 3; bases outside the gene matches: 3. The CDR3 covers 15 residues. Germline V gives CDR1 DFQATT, CDR2 SNEGSKA (reference sequence). The CDR3 nucleotides read TGCAGTGCTAGAGGGACTAGCGGGAGTGTCTACGAGCAGTACTTC. Translating gives CSARGTSGSVYEQYF.